The T cell receptor (beta chain) under discussion was sequenced for a study of lymphopenia after photon versus proton radiotherapy. This clone was detected a few times. What it binds is not known. Some clones are missing from TCRdb's copy, which holds only in-frame ones; the method was immunoSEQ multiplex PCR. The sample yields 150,000 to 200,000 clones, about 85% seen once. Overall study findings and caveats: Larger post-nadir TCR diversity loss correlated inversely with survival in deceased patients. Proton therapy kept repertoires fairly stable, unlike photons, which gained effector/memory cells.

The receptor's source is a man in his forties or fifties with gastric cancer. Sequenced here: peripheral blood, sampled from a patient treated with photon-based radiotherapy.

The CDR3 loop reads CASSIGQDQPQHF. The CDR3 coding sequence is TGTGCCAGTAGTATTGGACAAGATCAGCCCCAGCATTTT. The chain couples TRBV19 to TRBJ1-5; the D gene is possibly TRBD1 (5 bases). V lost 3 bases and J lost 5, with 8 bases in between. The germline gives CDR1 LNHDA, CDR2 SQIVND (reference sequence). The CDR3 runs 13 residues. Full variable domain (outside the CDR3, taken from reference TRBV19 and TRBJ1-5): DGGITQSPKYLFRKEGQNVTLSCEQNLNHDAMYWYRQDPGQGLRLIYYSQIVNDFQKGDIAEGYSVSREKKESFPLTVTSAQKNPTAFYLCASSIGQDQPQHFGDGTRLSIL.